This TCR beta chain was observed in a study of vaccination and CD4 T cells after COVID-19. Sequenced with the Oncomine TCR Beta short-read assay was DNA taken from cultured CD4+ T cells. TCRdb re-called the PCR reads with MiXCR, one entry per CDR3 protein. The sample lists about 20,000 distinct CDR3 sequences; 54% were seen once. As to treatment: roughly 10-day PBMC culture with coronavirus spike peptide pools or control peptides (ViraFEST assay). A note on this clonotype: What it binds is not known.

The receptor was isolated from a human donor who had recovered from COVID-19. Input material: CD4+ T cells from blood, cultured in vitro.

The CDR3 sequence: CAAGRVDSPLHF. The CDR3 DNA reads TGTGCCGCGGGTAGGGTAGATTCACCCCTCCACTTT. V gene TRBV30 combines with J gene TRBJ1-6; no clear D. The ends were cut back, 8 bases at V and 8 bases at J, with 13 bases in the middle. The V gene's germline CDR1 is GTSNPN and CDR2 SVGIG (reference sequence). The CDR3 is 12 residues long.